This is a list of T cell receptor beta chains from one sample in a study of shared clonotypes between healthy human individuals. Sequencing was performed with immunoSEQ multiplex PCR; in TCRdb, only in-frame clones are kept and a portion is missing. Of about 500,000 clones listed, roughly four fifths are singletons. Sequences were obtained from PBMCs. These receptors were taken from a middle-aged woman in good health. Some clones in this sample may be carry-over from other donors' samples. The CDR3 runs from the conserved cysteine through the conserved F or W. Each record gives: D gene, clone size, J gene, V gene, CDR3 protein, CDR3 DNA. A D gene is named only where the DNA matches it firmly. Size is stated for part of the rows, as once, few or many counts, or as a class when the clone is expanded.

NA | NA | TRBJ2-7 | TRBV15 | CATKNRALYEQYF | TGTGCCACCAAAAACAGGGCCCTCTACGAGCAGTACTTC
NA | NA | TRBJ2-1 | TRBV5-4 | CASSLSRDTYEQFF | TGTGCCAGCAGCTTGTCCCGGGACACCTATGAGCAGTTCTTC
TRBD1 | NA | TRBJ2-1 | TRBV5-1 | CASSWTGGSDNEQFF | TGCGCCAGCAGCTGGACAGGGGGCAGTGACAATGAGCAGTTCTTC
TRBD2 | NA | TRBJ2-7 | TRBV27 | CAGSGGLAGGPGANEQYF | TGTGCCGGCAGTGGAGGACTAGCGGGAGGGCCTGGGGCTAACGAGCAGTACTTC
NA | NA | TRBJ2-5 | TRBV19 | CASSIARVKQETQYF | TGTGCCAGTAGTATAGCCCGCGTGAAACAAGAGACCCAGTACTTC
NA | few | TRBJ2-7 | TRBV6-1 | CASKLTGSTEQYF | TGTGCCAGCAAGCTAACAGGGAGTACCGAGCAGTACTTC
NA | NA | TRBJ1-3 | TRBV5-1 | CASSLDIGTGNTIYF | TGCGCCAGCAGCTTGGATATAGGGACTGGAAACACCATATATTTT
NA | NA | TRBJ2-7 | TRBV7-8 | CASSKTPGPHEQYF | TGTGCCAGCAGCAAGACGCCGGGACCCCACGAGCAGTACTTC
NA | NA | TRBJ2-7 | TRBV4-1 | CASSEGRKTYEQYF | TGCGCCAGCAGCGAAGGGAGGAAGACCTACGAGCAGTACTTC
TRBD2 | NA | TRBJ2-1 | TRBV10-3 | CAISDNSGKDNEQFF | TGTGCCATCAGTGATAATAGCGGGAAAGACAATGAGCAGTTCTTC
TRBD1 | NA | TRBJ1-5 | TRBV5-6 | CASSLHRGRMDQPQHF | TGTGCCAGCAGCTTGCACAGGGGGCGCATGGATCAGCCCCAGCATTTT
NA | NA | TRBJ2-2 | TRBV1 | CTSSQGPSGRANTGELFF | TGCACCAGCAGCCAAGGTCCTAGCGGGAGGGCGAACACCGGGGAGCTGTTTTTT
TRBD2 | NA | TRBJ2-1 | TRBV5-1 | CASSLVSSGSPYNEQFF | TGCGCCAGCAGCTTGGTTTCTAGCGGGAGCCCCTACAATGAGCAGTTCTTC
TRBD1 | few | TRBJ1-3 | TRBV6-6 | CASSWTGSGNTIYF | TGTGCCAGCAGTTGGACAGGGTCTGGAAACACCATATATTTT
NA | few | TRBJ1-1 | TRBV5-1 | CASSEAVGLGTEAFF | TGCGCCAGCAGCGAAGCAGTAGGGCTGGGTACTGAAGCTTTCTTT
TRBD2 | NA | TRBJ2-5 | TRBV14 | CASSQGSSGRAGETQYF | TGTGCCAGCAGCCAAGGGTCTAGCGGGAGGGCGGGTGAGACCCAGTACTTC
NA | NA | TRBJ2-7 | TRBV30 | CALDFDYEQYF | TGTGCCTTGGACTTCGACTACGAGCAGTACTTC
TRBD1 | NA | TRBJ2-7 | TRBV25-1 | CASTTGQGSYEQYF | TGTGCCAGCACTACGGGACAGGGCTCCTACGAGCAGTACTTC
TRBD1 | NA | TRBJ1-1 | TRBV28 | CASILTGATEAFF | TGTGCCAGCATCCTCACAGGGGCCACTGAAGCTTTCTTT
TRBD1 | NA | TRBJ1-2 | TRBV19 | CASSTADRDQPYGYTF | TGTGCCAGTAGTACCGCCGACAGGGACCAACCCTATGGCTACACCTTC
NA | NA | TRBJ1-1 | TRBV18 | CASSPDMNTEAFF | TGTGCCAGCTCACCGGACATGAACACTGAAGCTTTCTTT
NA | NA | TRBJ1-2 | TRBV28 | CASSSATSYYGYTF | TGTGCCAGCAGTTCCGCTACGTCCTACTATGGCTACACCTTC
TRBD1 | NA | TRBJ2-7 | TRBV7-3 | CASSYYPGQFYEQYF | TGTGCCAGCAGCTACTACCCGGGACAGTTCTACGAGCAGTACTTC
NA | NA | TRBJ2-3 | TRBV29-1 | CSVVYWGPGTDTQYF | TGCAGCGTCGTCTATTGGGGTCCTGGAACAGATACGCAGTATTTT
NA | once | TRBJ1-1 | TRBV27 | CASSHDRSGVEAFF | TGTGCCAGCAGTCACGACAGATCGGGTGTTGAAGCTTTCTTT
NA | NA | TRBJ2-7 | TRBV9 | CASSKRLGFDEQYF | TGTGCCAGCAGCAAAAGACTAGGTTTCGACGAGCAGTACTTC
NA | NA | TRBJ2-7 | TRBV6-1 | CASTPGAADTYEQYF | TGTGCCAGCACCCCAGGGGCAGCGGACACCTACGAGCAGTACTTC
NA | NA | TRBJ2-5 | TRBV25-1 | CASSEGETQYF | TGTGCCAGCAGTGAGGGGGAGACCCAGTACTTC
NA | NA | TRBJ2-2 | TRBV5-4 | CAGSVGARDTGELFF | TGTGCCGGCAGCGTTGGTGCCCGTGACACCGGGGAGCTGTTTTTT
TRBD2 | NA | TRBJ2-1 | TRBV5-6 | CASSPMTQREFDEQFF | TGTGCCAGCAGCCCCATGACGCAGCGGGAGTTCGATGAGCAGTTCTTC
NA | NA | TRBJ1-4 | TRBV9 | CASSARETTNEKLFF | TGTGCCAGCAGCGCCAGGGAAACAACTAATGAAAAACTGTTTTTT
NA | NA | TRBJ1-1 | TRBV5-1 | CASSLEFRATEAFF | TGCGCCAGCAGCTTGGAATTTAGGGCCACTGAAGCTTTCTTT
NA | NA | TRBJ2-1 | TRBV7-2 | CASSLALGSAKTGFF | TGTGCCAGCAGTTTAGCGCTGGGTAGCGCCAAAACTGGGTTCTTC
TRBD2 | NA | TRBJ2-4 | TRBV4-1 | CASSQHPERAGDGDIQYF | TGCGCCAGCAGCCAACATCCCGAGAGAGCGGGAGACGGGGACATTCAGTACTTC
NA | NA | TRBJ2-7 | TRBV28 | CASSLGQGWREQYF | TGTGCCAGCAGCCTCGGCCAGGGGTGGAGGGAGCAGTACTTC
TRBD1 | NA | TRBJ2-7 | TRBV11-1 | CASTRDRLYEQYF | TGTGCCAGCACGCGGGACAGGCTCTACGAGCAGTACTTC
NA | NA | TRBJ1-4 | TRBV30 | CARGGSGEKLFF | TGTGCTCGGGGGGGTTCTGGCGAAAAACTGTTTTTT
TRBD2 | NA | TRBJ2-1 | TRBV18 | CASSPSGRANEQFF | TGTGCCAGCTCACCGAGCGGGAGAGCCAATGAGCAGTTCTTC
TRBD2 | NA | TRBJ2-3 | TRBV29-1 | CSVEGVAGSDTQYF | TGCAGCGTTGAAGGGGTAGCGGGATCTGATACGCAGTATTTT
NA | NA | TRBJ2-1 | TRBV6-4 | CASSDGAASEQFF | TGTGCCAGCAGTGACGGAGCAGCGTCTGAGCAGTTCTTC
NA | NA | TRBJ1-5 | TRBV5-1 | CASSSQGYSNQPQHF | TGTGCCAGCAGCTCTCAGGGGTATAGCAATCAGCCCCAGCATTTT
NA | NA | TRBJ1-2 | TRBV18 | CASSPNHGSSYGYTF | TGTGCCAGCTCACCTAATCACGGCTCCTCCTATGGCTACACCTTC
NA | many | TRBJ2-7 | TRBV28 | CASSFPARGVEQYF | TGTGCCAGCAGTTTCCCGGCCAGGGGGGTCGAGCAGTACTTC
TRBD2 | many | TRBJ2-1 | TRBV19 | CASSIRLAFYNEQFF | TGTGCCAGTAGTATCCGACTAGCGTTCTACAATGAGCAGTTCTTC
TRBD1 | NA | TRBJ1-4 | TRBV28 | CASSLQQGAGEKLFF | TGTGCCAGCAGTTTACAGCAGGGGGCAGGAGAAAAACTGTTTTTT
TRBD1 | NA | TRBJ2-7 | TRBV11-3 | CASSLDGDSEREQYF | TGTGCCAGCAGCTTAGATGGGGACAGCGAGAGGGAGCAGTACTTC
NA | NA | TRBJ2-1 | TRBV28 | CASTALNANEQFF | TGTGCCAGCACCGCCTTAAATGCCAATGAGCAGTTCTTC
TRBD1 | NA | TRBJ1-2 | TRBV10-3 | CAISSPGTGWLDGYTF | TGTGCCATCAGTAGCCCCGGGACAGGGTGGCTCGATGGCTACACCTTC
NA | NA | TRBJ1-2 | TRBV30 | CAWSLVQPNYGYTF | TGTGCCTGGAGTTTGGTCCAGCCTAACTATGGCTACACCTTC
NA | NA | TRBJ1-5 | TRBV30 | CAWSRTGGQPQHF | TGTGCCTGGAGTAGGACGGGTGGGCAGCCCCAGCATTTT
TRBD2 | NA | TRBJ2-1 | TRBV9 | CASSVGTSRNEQFF | TGTGCCAGCAGCGTAGGGACTAGCCGCAATGAGCAGTTCTTC
TRBD1 | NA | TRBJ2-6 | TRBV7-9 | CASSFGQGGQSGANVLTF | TGTGCCAGCAGCTTTGGACAGGGCGGACAGTCTGGGGCCAACGTCCTGACTTTC
TRBD1 | NA | TRBJ1-4 | TRBV30 | CAWSGTATNEKLFF | TGTGCCTGGAGCGGGACAGCAACTAATGAAAAACTGTTTTTT
TRBD2 | NA | TRBJ2-7 | TRBV2 | CASSEPGASGTYEQYF | TGTGCCAGCAGTGAACCGGGGGCTAGCGGGACCTACGAGCAGTACTTC
NA | NA | TRBJ2-1 | TRBV5-1 | CASSLDPHGDEQFF | TGCGCCAGCAGCTTGGATCCCCATGGGGATGAGCAGTTCTTC
NA | NA | TRBJ2-5 | TRBV11-2 | CASSSLRGAGETQYF | TGTGCCAGCAGCTCACTTCGGGGGGCCGGGGAGACCCAGTACTTC